The clone carrying this TCR beta chain has just one count. This sample includes further DNA sequences coding for the same CDR3. The sample is drawn from a study of shared clonotypes between healthy human individuals. Genomic DNA from each subset was divided evenly over several immunoSEQ plates. Sequencing was performed with immunoSEQ multiplex PCR; in TCRdb, only in-frame clones are kept and a portion is missing. The data hold about 1 million clones, with approximately 80% observed a single time. Per germline, CDR1 SNHLY and CDR2 FYNNEI. CDR3 length: 12 residues. V lost 6 bases and J 6 bases, leaving 10 bases between the germline ends.

Sequenced input: memory CD4+ T cells from PBMCs. As for subset: CD45RA-negative fraction. This TCR derives from a man between 18 and 35 years old in good health. Some clones in this sample may be carry-over from other donors' samples. This chain links TRBV2 with TRBJ2-3; D is unclear. CDR3 DNA: TGTGCCAGCAGCTCTGACCGGGATACGCAGTATTTT. This encodes CASSSDRDTQYF.